A single sample is the source of the 23 T cell receptor beta chains below, sequenced in a study of cytomegalovirus exposure and HLA in healthy donors. The PCR ran on 60 Vbeta and 13 Jbeta primers. Method: immunoSEQ multiplex PCR; TCRdb's copy keeps in-frame clones and lacks some. The table lists about 120,000 clones, with under 2% in the top ten. The sequenced sample consisted of PBMCs. The origin of the receptors is a man between 18 and 35 years old in good health and CMV-seronegative.

The chain combines TRBV10-3 with TRBJ1-4; 7 nucleotides line up with TRBD1. The V gene end was trimmed by 0 bases and the J gene end by 3 bases; junction bases not matched to a gene: 4. Germline CDR1 and CDR2: ENHRY and SYGVKD. CDR3 length equals 16 residues. The CDR3 reads CAISESPGQPNEKLFF. DNA of the CDR3: TGTGCCATCAGTGAGTCACCGGGACAGCCTAATGAAAAACTGTTTTTT.

V and J are TRBV7-6 and TRBJ2-5, with TRBD1 as a possible D gene (6 bases). The germline gives CDR1 SGHVS, CDR2 FNYEAQ. There are 15 residues in the CDR3. The V and J ends lost 1 base and 5 bases respectively, with 14 bases between them. The CDR3 region has the DNA TGTGCCAGCAGCTTAGTTTTCCGCCAGGGGGAGACCCAGTACTTC. The encoded protein is CASSLVFRQGETQYF.

CDR3 residues: CASSLATGVTNEQFF. CDR3 nucleotides: TGCGCCAGCAGCTTGGCGACAGGGGTAACGAATGAGCAGTTCTTC. J is TRBJ2-1 and V is TRBV5-1; 8 bases are a match to TRBD1. The CDR3 has 15 amino acids. The germline V gene has CDR1 SGHRS and CDR2 YFSETQ. V trimming: 0 bases; J trimming: 7 bases; junction bases outside the gene matches: 6.

This chain connects TRBV6-1 to TRBJ1-4; 7 bases align to TRBD1. The CDR3 consists of 15 residues. Germline-derived CDR1 and CDR2 are MNHNS and SASEGT. Unmatched junction bases numbered 10, after V lost 5 bases and J lost 7 bases. CDR3 protein: CASSKRDSRSEKLFF. In DNA, the CDR3 is TGTGCCAGCAGTAAACGGGACAGTAGAAGTGAAAAACTGTTTTTT.

The chain couples TRBV30 to TRBJ1-4, with D perhaps matching TRBD1 (5 bases). The CDR3 totals 13 residues. Germline loops: CDR1 GTSNPN, CDR2 SVGIG (reference sequence). V was trimmed by 1 base and J by 8 bases, leaving 11 bases between them. This CDR3 is CAWSGGVWEKLFF. For the CDR3, the DNA is TGTGCCTGGAGTGGGGGGGTGTGGGAAAAACTGTTTTTT.

This sequence joins TRBV10-3 and TRBJ2-7, with TRBD1 matching over 9 bases. Germline-derived CDR1 and CDR2 are ENHRY and SYGVKD. J gave up 4 bases and V 6 bases, and 7 bases lay outside the gene matches. The CDR3 is made up of 14 amino acids. CDR3 bases: TGTGCCATCAGAGCCCTAGGACAGGGGTACGAGCAGTACTTC. Residues: CAIRALGQGYEQYF.

This chain uses TRBV9 with TRBJ1-1; D unresolved. The V end was cut by 4 bases, the J end by 0 bases, with 10 bases between. In germline, CDR1 is SGDLS, CDR2 YYNGEE. This CDR3 contains 14 residues. CDR3 in amino acids: CASSREAVNTEAFF. DNA for the CDR3: TGTGCCAGCAGCCGCGAGGCAGTGAACACTGAAGCTTTCTTT.

The chain combines TRBV19 with TRBJ2-7; 13 bases agree with TRBD2. CDR1 and CDR2 (germline): LNHDA, SQIVND (reference sequence). V gave up 10 bases and J gave up 3 bases; unmatched junction bases: 3. The CDR3 is 13 residues long. CDR3 coding DNA: TGTGCCACACGACTAGCGGGGGGCTACGAGCAGTACTTC. Translating gives CATRLAGGYEQYF.

This chain connects TRBV5-1 to TRBJ1-5, with 7 positions matching TRBD1. CDR3 length equals 16 residues. Germline CDR1 and CDR2: SGHRS and YFSETQ. J lost 4 bases, V lost 4 bases, and 11 bases had no gene match. In DNA form, the CDR3 reads TGCGCCAGCAGCCCCGACCCGGGACAGCAAAATCAGCCCCAGCATTTT. Amino acids: CASSPDPGQQNQPQHF.

The chain uses TRBV30 and TRBJ2-6, with a possible D match to TRBD1 (5 bases). The CDR3 loop spans 16 amino acids. CDR1 GTSNPN and CDR2 SVGIG come from the germline V gene (reference sequence). Trimming took off 0 bases at V and 1 base at J, with 10 bases between the two ends. Here the CDR3 reads CAWSVGSGSGANVLTF. The CDR3, as DNA: TGTGCCTGGAGTGTTGGTTCAGGGTCTGGGGCCAACGTCCTGACTTTC.

This sequence joins TRBV14 and TRBJ1-4, with D possibly matching TRBD1 (5 bases). CDR3 length: 16 amino acids. V shed 3 bases and J shed 5 bases, with 16 bases lying between them. Germline CDR1 and CDR2: SGHDN and FVKESK. CDR3 region: CASSHFGQPWNEKLFF. The CDR3 nucleotides read TGTGCCAGCAGCCACTTTGGACAACCCTGGAATGAAAAACTGTTTTTT.

J is TRBJ2-1 and V is TRBV29-1, with D perhaps matching TRBD2 (6 bases). The CDR3 length is 13 residues. Trimming cost V 4 bases and J 0 bases, with 7 bases left between them. From germline, CDR1 is SQVTM and CDR2 ANQGSEA. In nucleotides, the CDR3 is TGCAGCGTTGTCGGGAGCTCCTACAATGAGCAGTTCTTC. It codes for CSVVGSSYNEQFF.

The J gene is TRBJ2-5, the V gene TRBV6-6; TRBD2 matches at 9 bases. This CDR3 contains 15 residues. The trim removed 6 bases at V and 4 bases at J, leaving 9 bases unmatched. In germline, CDR1 is MNHNY, CDR2 SVGAGI (reference sequence). CDR3 amino acids: CASRYIGTSRETQYF. The CDR3 region has the DNA TGTGCCAGCAGATATATAGGGACTAGCAGAGAGACCCAGTACTTC.

The rearrangement uses TRBV29-1 and TRBJ2-7, with D maybe TRBD1 (5 bases). CDR1 is SQVTM and CDR2 is ANQGSEA in the germline V gene. The CDR3 is made up of 12 amino acids. V lost 5 bases to trimming and J lost 3 bases, with 11 bases between them. The CDR3 loop is CSVLKGDYEQYF. The CDR3 DNA follows: TGCAGCGTTTTGAAAGGGGACTACGAGCAGTACTTC.

V and J are TRBV5-5 and TRBJ2-5, with a tentative D call TRBD2 (7 bases). Per germline, CDR1 SGHKS and CDR2 YYEKEE (reference sequence). Trimming shortened V by 7 bases and J by 5 bases, and 21 bases separated the two germline ends. The CDR3 is 15 amino acids. CDR3 sequence: CASGELQGGGETQYF. Written as DNA, the CDR3 is TGTGCCAGCGGGGAGCTCCAGGGAGGGGGGGAGACCCAGTACTTC. The complete variable domain, with remaining parts taken from reference TRBV5-5 and TRBJ2-5, reads DAGVTQSPTHLIKTRGQQVTLRCSPISGHKSVSWYQQVLGQGPQFIFQYYEKEERGRGNFPDRFSARQFPNYSSELNVNALLLGDSALYLCASGELQGGGETQYFGPGTRLLVL.

The chain couples TRBV29-1 to TRBJ2-1; TRBD2 might be the D (5 bases). The V end lost 2 bases, the J end lost 10 bases, and 6 bases lay between the germline ends. CDR3 size: 10 residues. Germline CDR1 SQVTM, CDR2 ANQGSEA. CDR3 nucleotides: TGCAGCGTTGAACGGGAAGAGCAGTTCTTC. This encodes CSVEREEQFF.

This sequence joins TRBV29-1 and TRBJ2-1; 10 nucleotides align to TRBD2. CDR1 and CDR2 (germline): SQVTM, ANQGSEA. CDR3 length: 16 residues. J gave up 0 bases and V 1 base, and 3 bases lay outside the gene matches. The CDR3 reads CSVEGSSGSSYNEQFF. The CDR3 DNA reads as TGCAGCGTTGAAGGCTCTAGCGGGAGCTCCTACAATGAGCAGTTCTTC.

The rearrangement uses TRBV5-1 and TRBJ1-5; TRBD1 might be the D (6 bases). V was pared by 4 bases and J by 7 bases, with 15 bases between. CDR1 SGHRS and CDR2 YFSETQ come from the germline V gene. The CDR3 runs to 14 residues. CDR3 in DNA: TGCGCCAGCAGCGAGGAGGGGGGGGTCCAGCCCCAGCATTTT. This translates into CASSEEGGVQPQHF. Full variable domain (remainder filled in from reference TRBV5-1 and TRBJ1-5): KAGVTQTPRYLIKTRGQQVTLSCSPISGHRSVSWYQQTPGQGLQFLFEYFSETQRNKGNFPGRFSGRQFSNSRSEMNVSTLELGDSALYLCASSEEGGVQPQHFGDGTRLSIL.

This chain connects TRBV7-8 to TRBJ1-5; TRBD1 matches at 7 bases. Germline-derived CDR1 and CDR2 are SGHVS and FQNEAQ. The CDR3 totals 13 residues. Losses at the gene ends were 5 bases for V and 4 bases for J; bases not matched to a gene: 2. The CDR3 DNA reads TGTGCCAGCAGCGACAGGGTGAATCAGCCCCAGCATTTT. This codes for CASSDRVNQPQHF. Full variable domain (outside the CDR3, taken from reference TRBV7-8 and TRBJ1-5): GAGVSQSPRYKVAKRGQDVALRCDPISGHVSLFWYQQALGQGPEFLTYFQNEAQLDKSGLPSDRFFAERPEGSVSTLKIQRTQQEDSAVYLCASSDRVNQPQHFGDGTRLSIL.

The rearrangement joins TRBV27 to TRBJ1-1; 8 bases map to TRBD1. The CDR3 loop spans 14 amino acids. From germline, CDR1 is MNHEY and CDR2 SMNVEV (reference sequence). V trimming: 3 bases; J trimming: 6 bases; junction bases outside the gene matches: 6. The chain's CDR3 is CASSFRGRVAEAFF. DNA for the CDR3: TGTGCCAGCAGTTTCAGGGGGCGCGTGGCTGAAGCTTTCTTT.

The chain links TRBV28 to TRBJ1-4; 8 nucleotides agree with TRBD1. This CDR3 is 15 amino acids long. The germline CDR1 and CDR2 sequences are MDHEN and SYDVKM. Trimming cost V 5 bases and J 4 bases; bases outside gene matches: 6. The CDR3 loop reads CASSGGTGYNEKLFF. In nucleotides, the CDR3 is TGTGCCAGCAGTGGAGGGACAGGATATAATGAAAAACTGTTTTTT.

V is TRBV7-2 and J is TRBJ2-7; D uncertain. The germline V and J ends were trimmed by 7 bases and 5 bases, with 18 bases remaining between them. The CDR3 loop spans 14 amino acids. CDR1 SGHTA and CDR2 FQGNSA come from the germline V gene. The CDR3 loop reads CASTYVTPEDEQYF. The CDR3 nucleotides are TGTGCCAGCACCTACGTTACACCCGAGGACGAGCAGTACTTC.

The rearrangement links TRBV13 to TRBJ2-2; possible D gene TRBD2, 6 bases. Trimming shortened V by 7 bases and J by 5 bases, and 17 bases separated the two germline ends. Germline V gene sequence: CDR1 PRHDT, CDR2 FYEKMQ (reference sequence). The CDR3 has 15 residues. CDR3 in amino acids: CASKGWGEETGELFF. The CDR3 nucleotides are TGTGCCAGCAAGGGATGGGGGGAAGAAACCGGGGAGCTGTTTTTT.